The table lists the clone carrying this T cell receptor beta chain with a few counts. The antigen remains unidentified. The data stem from a study of cytomegalovirus exposure and HLA in healthy donors. Study as a whole: Roughly 86 million unique TCRs from HLA-typed donors made up an early data release. Genotyping showed 70% to 90% of 398 donors falling in the Caucasian-associated ancestry cluster.

Whole-study results and caveats: For presence/absence analyses, sequencing depth was assumed to be roughly uniform across donors. A missense DCLRE1C variant was associated with V- and J-gene trimming of TCR beta chains in a later analysis, and an independent cohort replicated the association.

The CDR3 sequence is 16 residues long. With 1 base clipped from V and 5 bases from J, the junction kept 7 bases outside the gene matches. Germline lookup yields CDR1 SGHDN and CDR2 FVKESK. Amplification used 60 Vbeta primers and 13 Jbeta primers. Clones were read by immunoSEQ multiplex PCR, and TCRdb kept only the in-frame ones, dropping some. The sample holds some 130,000 clones; under 85% are singletons and the top ten take nearly 6%. V and J are TRBV14 and TRBJ2-2; 7 bases are shared with TRBD1. The sequence derives from a woman between 50 and 59 years old in good health and CMV-seropositive. The sample consisted of PBMCs. The chain's CDR3 is CASSQVRTGRTGELFF. The CDR3 region has the DNA TGTGCCAGCAGCCAAGTACGGACAGGAAGGACCGGGGAGCTGTTTTTT.